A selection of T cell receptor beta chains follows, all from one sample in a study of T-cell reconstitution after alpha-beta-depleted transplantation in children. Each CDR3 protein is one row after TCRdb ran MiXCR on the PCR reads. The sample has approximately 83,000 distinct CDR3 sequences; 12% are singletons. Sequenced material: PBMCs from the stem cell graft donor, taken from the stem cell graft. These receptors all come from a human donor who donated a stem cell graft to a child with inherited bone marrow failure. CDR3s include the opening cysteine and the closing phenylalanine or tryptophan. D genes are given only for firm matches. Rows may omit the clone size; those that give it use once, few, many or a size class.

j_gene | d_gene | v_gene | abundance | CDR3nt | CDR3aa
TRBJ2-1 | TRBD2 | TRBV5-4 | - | TGTGCCAGCAGCCGGGGACTAGCGGGGAGCTCCTACAATGAGCAGTTCTTC | CASSRGLAGSSYNEQFF
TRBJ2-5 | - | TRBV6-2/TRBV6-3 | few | TGTGCCAGCAGTTCCACCCCTCACGGCCAAGGGACCCAGTACTTC | CASSSTPHGQGTQYF
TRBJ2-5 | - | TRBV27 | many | TGTGCCAGCAGTTTAACCTACCAAGAGACCCAGTACTTC | CASSLTYQETQYF
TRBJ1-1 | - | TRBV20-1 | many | TGCAGTGCTAGAGGGGAAGGGGGGGGATTTGAAGCTTTCTTT | CSARGEGGGFEAFF
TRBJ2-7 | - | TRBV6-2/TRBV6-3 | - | TGTGCCAGCACCGACGCGGGGCGGACCTACGAGCAGTACTTC | CASTDAGRTYEQYF
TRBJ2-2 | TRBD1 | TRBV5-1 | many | TGCGCCAGCAGCTTCCGGGACAGGGCGGCCGGGGAGCTGTTTTTT | CASSFRDRAAGELFF
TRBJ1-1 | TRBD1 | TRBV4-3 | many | TGCGCCAGCAGCCATCCGGGACAGGGGGCTCGGGAAGCTTTCTTT | CASSHPGQGAREAFF
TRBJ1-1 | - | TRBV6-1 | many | TGTGCCAGTGTAGGTGAAGAGCCCAACACTGAAGCTTTCTTT | CASVGEEPNTEAFF
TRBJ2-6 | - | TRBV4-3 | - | TGCGCCAGCAGCCAAGACGGACCCTCTGGGGCCAACGTCCTGACTTTC | CASSQDGPSGANVLTF
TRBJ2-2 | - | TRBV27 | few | TGTGCCAGCAGTTTCCCCGCCGGGGAGCTGTTTTTT | CASSFPAGELFF
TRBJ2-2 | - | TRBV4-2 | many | TGTGCCAGCAGGTCCCCCCCGAACACCGGGGAGCTGTTTTTT | CASRSPPNTGELFF
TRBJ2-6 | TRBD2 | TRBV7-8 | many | TGTGCCAGCACCATTCTAGCGGGAGGTGCGCGTGGGGCCAACGTCCTGACTTTC | CASTILAGGARGANVLTF
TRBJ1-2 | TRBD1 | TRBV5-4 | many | TGTGCCAGCAGCGAAGGGACAGCCAACTATGGCTACACCTTC | CASSEGTANYGYTF
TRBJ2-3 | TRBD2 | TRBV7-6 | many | TGTGCCAGCAGCTTCGGACACGGGGGGGGGTCAGATACGCAGTATTTT | CASSFGHGGGSDTQYF
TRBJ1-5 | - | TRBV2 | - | TGTGCCAGCGCCCCCGCTTCAGATAATCAGCCCCAGCATTTT | CASAPASDNQPQHF
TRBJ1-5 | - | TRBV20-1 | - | TGCAGTGCTACGCAGGGAGGTCAGCCCCAGCATTTT | CSATQGGQPQHF
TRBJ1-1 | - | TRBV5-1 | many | TGCGCCAGCAGCTTGGGGGGGAACACTGAAGCTTTCTTT | CASSLGGNTEAFF
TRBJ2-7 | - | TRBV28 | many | TGTGCCAGCAGTCCGGGACAATCCTACGAGCAGTACTTC | CASSPGQSYEQYF
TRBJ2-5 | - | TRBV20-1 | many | TGCAGTGCTACCAGGGGGGGGCCAGGGGAGACCCAGTACTTC | CSATRGGPGETQYF
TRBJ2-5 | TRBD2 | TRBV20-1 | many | TGCAGTGCTAGTTTGTCTAGCGGGCAAGAGACCCAGTACTTC | CSASLSSGQETQYF
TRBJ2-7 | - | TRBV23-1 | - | TGCGCCAGCAGTCAATCAAACAGTGCAGACGAGCAGTACTTC | CASSQSNSADEQYF
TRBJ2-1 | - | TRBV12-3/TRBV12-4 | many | TGTGCCAGCAGCAATGAAATGTACAATGAGCAGTTCTTC | CASSNEMYNEQFF
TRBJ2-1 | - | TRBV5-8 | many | TGTGCCAGCAGCCGAAGTGGCGAGCAGTTCTTC | CASSRSGEQFF
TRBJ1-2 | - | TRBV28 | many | TGTGCCAGCAGTTTTCCCCGCGAAGCCCACTATGGCTACACCTTC | CASSFPREAHYGYTF
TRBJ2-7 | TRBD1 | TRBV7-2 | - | TGTGCCAGCACTCGGGACAGGGGGCCCTACGAGCAGTACTTC | CASTRDRGPYEQYF
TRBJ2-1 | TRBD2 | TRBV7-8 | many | TGTGCCAGCAGCCAAAAGGCGGGAGAAGTCTACAATGAGCAGTTCTTC | CASSQKAGEVYNEQFF
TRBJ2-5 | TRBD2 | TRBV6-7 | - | TGTGCCAGCAGTTTACTGGGACTAGGCGGAGAGACCCAGTACTTC | CASSLLGLGGETQYF
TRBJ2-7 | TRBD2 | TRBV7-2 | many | TGTGCCAGCAGCCGGCTAGCGGGGGGGGCCGCCTCCTACGAGCAGTACTTC | CASSRLAGGAASYEQYF
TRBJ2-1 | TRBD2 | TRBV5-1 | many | TGCGCCAGCAGCCCCGGGGGTAGCGGGGGGGGTGAGCAGTTCTTC | CASSPGGSGGGEQFF
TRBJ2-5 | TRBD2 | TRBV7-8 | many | TGTGCCAGCAGCTTTGGACTAGCGGGTTCACAAGAGACCCAGTACTTC | CASSFGLAGSQETQYF
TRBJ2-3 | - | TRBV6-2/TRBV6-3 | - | TGTGCCAGCAGTTACAGAGGGATCACAGATACGCAGTATTTT | CASSYRGITDTQYF
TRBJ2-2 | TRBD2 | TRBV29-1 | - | TGCAGCGTTGAGGTCCAGCGGGAGGCCGGGGAGCTGTTTTTT | CSVEVQREAGELFF
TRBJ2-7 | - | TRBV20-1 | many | TGCAGTGCTAGAGGAGGGGAACTAGGGTACGAGCAGTACTTC | CSARGGELGYEQYF
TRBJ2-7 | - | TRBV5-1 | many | TGCGCCAGCAGCTTAGTACCAGGAGAGCCGTACGAGCAGTACTTC | CASSLVPGEPYEQYF
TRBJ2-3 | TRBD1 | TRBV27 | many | TGTGCCAGCAGCGACAGGGGGGAGGGCACAGATACGCAGTATTTT | CASSDRGEGTDTQYF
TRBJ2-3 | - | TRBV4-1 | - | TGCGCCAGCAGCCAAGTAGTGCCGGATACGCAGTATTTT | CASSQVVPDTQYF
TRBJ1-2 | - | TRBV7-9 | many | TGTGCCAGCAGCCCCAACGAATCGGGTGGCTACACCTTC | CASSPNESGGYTF
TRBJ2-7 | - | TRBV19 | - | TGTGCCAGTAGTTCCTTGGACAGCCACTCCTACGAGCAGTACTTC | CASSSLDSHSYEQYF
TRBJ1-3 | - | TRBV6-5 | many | TGTGCCAGCAGCCGTACCATGGCAGGTTGGGCCTCTGGAAACACCATATATTTT | CASSRTMAGWASGNTIYF
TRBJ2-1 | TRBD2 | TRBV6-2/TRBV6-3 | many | TGTGCCAGCAGTTACGGGACTAGAGATGAGCAGTTCTTC | CASSYGTRDEQFF
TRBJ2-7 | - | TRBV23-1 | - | TGCGCCAGCAGTCAATCTGCGGACTACGAGCAGTACTTC | CASSQSADYEQYF
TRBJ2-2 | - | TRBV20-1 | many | TGCAGTGCTAGTGCAGAGCTTAACACCGGGGAGCTGTTTTTT | CSASAELNTGELFF
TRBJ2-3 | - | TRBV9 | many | TGTGCCAGCAGCGCCTCCGGGGCGGGAGATACGCAGTATTTT | CASSASGAGDTQYF
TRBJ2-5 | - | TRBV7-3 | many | TGTGCCAGCAGCCGGGCACCCCAAGAGACCCAGTACTTC | CASSRAPQETQYF
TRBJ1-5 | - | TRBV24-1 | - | TGTGCCACCAGTGATTCGAGCAGGGATCAGCCCCAGCATTTT | CATSDSSRDQPQHF
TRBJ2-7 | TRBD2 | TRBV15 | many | TGTGCCACCAGCTGGAGCGGGAGGGTTTACGAGCAGTACTTC | CATSWSGRVYEQYF
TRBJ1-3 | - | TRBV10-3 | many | TGTGCCATCAGGCCCGCAGCGGGAAACACCATATATTTT | CAIRPAAGNTIYF
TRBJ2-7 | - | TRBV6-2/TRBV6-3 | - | TGTGCCAGCAGCCTGGGTATTGGAAACGGGACGGTCCTAATCTACGAGCAGTACTTC | CASSLGIGNGTVLIYEQYF
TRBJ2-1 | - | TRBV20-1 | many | TGCAGTGCCTCTCTGGACTACTATTACAATGAGCAGTTCTTC | CSASLDYYYNEQFF